What follows are 30 T cell receptor beta chains derived from one specimen sequenced in a study of regulatory and conventional T cells in RAG deficiency. Genomic DNA came from blood regulatory T cells gated CD4+ CD25-high CD127-low. Method: immunoSEQ multiplex PCR; TCRdb's copy keeps in-frame clones and lacks some. The table lists tens of thousands of clones, approximately 90% of them singletons. The data were also submitted as part of a second study, on regulatory T cells. That work states: The primer mix had 52 TRBV and 13 TRBJ primers.

Sequencing was carried out using Tregs sorted from blood. The receptor set was obtained from a human donor in good health.

The gene calls are TRBV6-1 and TRBJ1-1; tentative D call: TRBD1 (5 bases). The CDR3 is 13 residues long. Looked up from germline, CDR1 is MNHNS and CDR2 is SASEGT. Trimming cost V 6 bases and J 11 bases, with 19 bases left between them. CDR3 nucleotides: TGTGCCAGCAGGTCAGGGTGGGGTGGTCGGGCTTTCTTT. It specifies CASRSGWGGRAFF.

The chain employs TRBV28 and TRBJ1-5; 9 positions agree with TRBD1. The junction had 2 bases not matched to a gene; V was cut back by 6 bases and J by 5 bases. Germline V gene lookup returns CDR1 MDHEN and CDR2 SYDVKM. This CDR3 contains 13 residues. The CDR3 DNA reads TGTGCCAGCAGCCGGGACAGGGATCAGCCCCAGCATTTT. As protein: CASSRDRDQPQHF.

V is TRBV10-2 and J is TRBJ2-3; D possibly corresponds to TRBD2 (6 bases). The V end was cut by 2 bases, the J end by 0 bases, with 15 bases between. This CDR3 has 17 residues. Germline V gene data show CDR1 as WSHSY and CDR2 as SAAADI. CDR3 bases: TGCGCCAGCAGTGAGAGACTAGTGAGGGTTAGCACAGATACGCAGTATTTT. Translation gives CASSERLVRVSTDTQYF.

J is TRBJ2-3 and V is TRBV9; the D gene could be TRBD1 or TRBD2 (7 bases each). The CDR3 is 12 residues long. V lost 3 bases and J 8 bases, leaving 10 bases between the germline ends. The germline V gene has CDR1 SGDLS and CDR2 YYNGEE. CDR3 loop: CASSGRGGTQYF. In DNA form, the CDR3 reads TGTGCCAGCAGCGGCAGGGGGGGTACGCAGTATTTT.

This chain uses TRBV15 with TRBJ2-2, with no clear D. Germline CDR1 and CDR2: LNHNV and YYDKDF (reference sequence). V was clipped by 0 bases and J by 4 bases, with 6 bases between them. The CDR3 covers 14 residues. CDR3 sequence: CATSRERSTGELFF. CDR3 coding DNA: TGTGCCACCAGCAGAGAGCGCAGCACCGGGGAGCTGTTTTTT.

This clone was observed a few times. The chain links TRBV12-5 to TRBJ2-3; 8 positions match TRBD1. CDR1 is LGHNT and CDR2 is FRNRAP in the germline V gene. With 5 bases clipped from V and 14 bases from J, the junction kept 6 bases outside the gene matches. The CDR3 is made up of 11 amino acids. The CDR3 sequence is CASGPDRDPYF. The CDR3 DNA reads TGTGCTAGTGGTCCGGACAGGGATCCGTATTTT.

This clone was recorded once. This chain connects TRBV11-2 to TRBJ2-7; TRBD1 or TRBD2 may be the D gene (6 bases each). The CDR3 length is 17 residues. CDR1 and CDR2 from the germline V gene are SGHAT and FQNNGV. The V end was cut by 1 base, the J end by 3 bases, with 19 bases between. CDR3 loop: CASSLARRGHPNYEQYF. In nucleotides, the CDR3 is TGTGCCAGCAGCTTAGCCCGCCGGGGGCACCCAAACTACGAGCAGTACTTC. The full variable domain, its missing parts supplied by reference TRBV11-2 and TRBJ2-7, is EAGVAQSPRYKIIEKRQSVAFWCNPISGHATLYWYQQILGQGPKLLIQFQNNGVVDDSQLPKDRFSAERLKGVDSTLKIQPAKLEDSAVYLCASSLARRGHPNYEQYFGPGTRLTVT.

The chain links TRBV15 to TRBJ1-4; 10 nucleotides agree with TRBD1. The CDR3 contains 15 residues. The junction had 3 bases not matched to a gene; V was cut back by 5 bases and J by 3 bases. CDR1 LNHNV and CDR2 YYDKDF come from the germline V gene (reference sequence). CDR3: CATSDRGLANEKLFF. The CDR3 DNA reads as TGTGCCACCAGCGACAGGGGGCTTGCTAATGAAAAACTGTTTTTT.

The chain joins TRBV5-1 to TRBJ2-5, with D perhaps being TRBD1 or TRBD2 (5 bases each). CDR1 is SGHRS and CDR2 is YFSETQ in the germline V gene. The CDR3 runs 13 residues. Trimming cost V 0 bases and J 2 bases, with 5 bases left between them. The CDR3 loop is CASSLGGQETQYF. The CDR3 DNA reads as TGCGCCAGCAGCTTGGGGGGGCAAGAGACCCAGTACTTC.

This sequence joins TRBV19 and TRBJ1-3; D not resolved. The V gene lost 8 bases and the J gene lost 8 bases, with 16 bases spanning the gap. Per the germline V gene, CDR1 is LNHDA and CDR2 is SQIVND (reference sequence). This CDR3 comprises 13 residues. The CDR3 nucleotides read TGTGCCAGTGCCCGGGTTAGTAGTGACACCATATATTTT. This encodes CASARVSSDTIYF.

This clone was seen once. The J gene is TRBJ1-4, the V gene TRBV9; D is unclear. V was pared by 2 bases and J by 2 bases, with 4 bases between. The length of the CDR3 is 13 residues. Germline lookup yields CDR1 SGDLS and CDR2 YYNGEE. CDR3 DNA sequence: TGTGCCAGCAGCGTTTCTACTAATGAAAAACTGTTTTTT. Protein product: CASSVSTNEKLFF.

This sequence joins TRBV5-6 and TRBJ1-2, with 7 bases that match TRBD1. This CDR3 is 15 amino acids long. Germline-derived CDR1 and CDR2 are SGHDT and YYEEEE. V lost 0 bases and J lost 5; bases outside the gene matches: 7. CDR3 residues: CASSLAGTVTYGYTF. CDR3 bases: TGTGCCAGCAGCTTGGCCGGGACAGTTACATATGGCTACACCTTC. Complete variable domain (other parts from reference TRBV5-6 and TRBJ1-2): DAGVTQSPTHLIKTRGQQVTLRCSPKSGHDTVSWYQQALGQGPQFIFQYYEEEERQRGNFPDRFSGHQFPNYSSELNVNALLLGDSALYLCASSLAGTVTYGYTFGSGTRLTVV.

The chain combines TRBV7-9 with TRBJ2-2, with D tentatively TRBD2 (6 bases). The CDR3 runs to 15 residues. From germline, CDR1 is SEHNR and CDR2 FQNEAQ (reference sequence). With 4 bases removed from V and 5 bases from J, the gap between germline ends came to 14 bases. CDR3 sequence reads: CASSSGGAGTGELFF. The CDR3, as DNA: TGTGCCAGCAGCTCTGGCGGGGCGGGGACCGGGGAGCTGTTTTTT.

The chain has TRBV7-8 and TRBJ1-2; weak D call: TRBD1 (5 bases). Deletions cut 0 bases from V and 7 bases from J, with 27 bases between. CDR3 size: 19 residues. Germline CDR1 is SGHVS and CDR2 is FQNEAQ. The chain's CDR3 is CASSLAYTSRIQGGSGYTF. The CDR3, as DNA: TGTGCCAGCAGCTTAGCCTATACTAGCCGTATTCAGGGAGGCTCTGGCTACACCTTC.

The V and J genes are TRBV9 and TRBJ2-5, with 7 positions matching TRBD1. The germline gives CDR1 SGDLS, CDR2 YYNGEE. The CDR3 spans 14 residues. After removal of 0 bases from V and 5 bases from J, the junction contained 4 bases not matched to a gene. In DNA, the CDR3 is TGTGCCAGCAGCGTAGCTACAGGGGATGAGACCCAGTACTTC. Translated, it gives CASSVATGDETQYF.

This rearrangement joins TRBV12-5 to TRBJ2-2; D might be TRBD1 or TRBD2, each matching 6 bases. The CDR3 runs 17 residues. Germline-derived CDR1 and CDR2 are LGHNT and FRNRAP. Trimming pared 0 bases from V and 6 bases from J, leaving 17 bases between. The CDR3 loop reads CASGLVWSGEVPGELFF. The CDR3 DNA follows: TGTGCTAGTGGTTTGGTATGGTCAGGGGAGGTCCCCGGGGAGCTGTTTTTT. Full variable domain (outside the CDR3, taken from reference TRBV12-5 and TRBJ2-2): DARVTQTPRHKVTEMGQEVTMRCQPILGHNTVFWYRQTMMQGLELLAYFRNRAPLDDSGMPKDRFSAEMPDATLATLKIQPSEPRDSAVYFCASGLVWSGEVPGELFFGEGSRLTVL.

The rearrangement links TRBV11-2 to TRBJ2-5; TRBD1 might be the D (5 bases). The CDR3 covers 15 residues. V lost 1 base and J 7 bases, leaving 16 bases between the germline ends. Germline CDR1 and CDR2: SGHAT and FQNNGV. The CDR3 sequence: CASSLGRATGGTQYF. The CDR3 DNA is TGTGCCAGCAGCTTAGGCCGGGCCACAGGTGGGACCCAGTACTTC. Variable domain in full (rest from reference TRBV11-2 and TRBJ2-5): EAGVAQSPRYKIIEKRQSVAFWCNPISGHATLYWYQQILGQGPKLLIQFQNNGVVDDSQLPKDRFSAERLKGVDSTLKIQPAKLEDSAVYLCASSLGRATGGTQYFGPGTRLLVL.

The rearrangement uses TRBV6-5 and TRBJ1-1, with a weak D call TRBD1 (5 bases). CDR1 and CDR2 from the germline V gene are MNHEY and SVGAGI. V was clipped by 5 bases and J by 1 base, with 11 bases between them. This CDR3 spans 14 amino acids. The CDR3 DNA reads as TGTGCCAGCAGTCAGGGCCAGCAGAACACTGAAGCTTTCTTT. Residues: CASSQGQQNTEAFF.

The chain combines TRBV10-3 with TRBJ2-7; the match to TRBD1 covers 8 bases. V gave up 6 bases and J gave up 2 bases; unmatched junction bases: 12. Germline-derived CDR1 and CDR2 are ENHRY and SYGVKD. The length of the CDR3 is 16 residues. Here the CDR3 reads CAIRNLTGGAAYEQYF. The CDR3 DNA is TGTGCCATCAGAAATCTAACAGGGGGTGCAGCCTACGAGCAGTACTTC.

This chain joins TRBV5-1 and TRBJ2-3, with D perhaps matching TRBD2 (6 bases). Trimming pared 0 bases from V and 0 bases from J, leaving 11 bases between. Germline lookup yields CDR1 SGHRS and CDR2 YFSETQ. This CDR3 region has 16 residues. CDR3 sequence (DNA): TGCGCCAGCAGCTTGGAACTAGCCCTTAGCACAGATACGCAGTATTTT. Translating it yields CASSLELALSTDTQYF.

This sequence joins TRBV12-5 and TRBJ1-2; TRBD1 matches at 7 bases. After removal of 2 bases from V and 6 bases from J, the junction contained 6 bases not matched to a gene. The CDR3 runs 14 residues. The germline gives CDR1 LGHNT, CDR2 FRNRAP. The chain's CDR3 is CASGLLTGSDGYTF. The CDR3 nucleotides read TGTGCTAGTGGTTTGTTGACAGGGTCGGATGGCTACACCTTC. Supplemented by reference TRBV12-5 and TRBJ1-2, the full variable domain reads DARVTQTPRHKVTEMGQEVTMRCQPILGHNTVFWYRQTMMQGLELLAYFRNRAPLDDSGMPKDRFSAEMPDATLATLKIQPSEPRDSAVYFCASGLLTGSDGYTFGSGTRLTVV.

Comment on this clone: Other DNA variants within this sample encode the same CDR3. V usage is TRBV7-2 and J usage is TRBJ2-7; D is unclear. Germline lookup yields CDR1 SGHTA and CDR2 FQGNSA. Trimming stripped 2 bases from V and 6 bases from J, with 11 bases between. CDR3 size: 13 residues. CDR3 nucleotide sequence: TGTGCCAGCAGCTTAAATCTAGGTGGCGAGCAGTACTTC. This translates into CASSLNLGGEQYF.

The J gene is TRBJ1-4, the V gene TRBV29-1; D is ambiguous. CDR1 and CDR2 (germline): SQVTM, ANQGSEA. V was clipped by 4 bases and J by 7 bases, with 7 bases between them. The CDR3 spans 11 residues. CDR3 sequence: CSVAVREKLFF. CDR3 DNA sequence: TGCAGCGTTGCGGTTCGTGAAAAACTGTTTTTT.

The V and J genes are TRBV5-1 and TRBJ2-7, with a weak D call TRBD1 (5 bases). CDR3 length: 13 amino acids. The germline gives CDR1 SGHRS, CDR2 YFSETQ. V lost 4 bases and J lost 3, with 11 bases in between. DNA of the CDR3: TGCGCCAGCAGCACAGACAGAGGCTACGAGCAGTACTTC. The encoded protein is CASSTDRGYEQYF. Supplemented by reference TRBV5-1 and TRBJ2-7, the full variable domain reads KAGVTQTPRYLIKTRGQQVTLSCSPISGHRSVSWYQQTPGQGLQFLFEYFSETQRNKGNFPGRFSGRQFSNSRSEMNVSTLELGDSALYLCASSTDRGYEQYFGPGTRLTVT.

The rearrangement uses TRBV12-5 and TRBJ1-1; D gene ambiguous. Germline CDR1 reads LGHNT; CDR2 reads FRNRAP. This CDR3 comprises 13 residues. V shed 3 bases and J shed 3 bases, with 8 bases lying between them. In DNA, the CDR3 is TGTGCTAGTGGTTTTGATCTCTACACTGAAGCTTTCTTT. This codes for CASGFDLYTEAFF.

The chain combines TRBV18 with TRBJ1-2; 9 bases fit TRBD1. The V gene's germline CDR1 is KGHSH and CDR2 LQKENI. Trimming at V came to 2 bases and at J to 3 bases, leaving 7 bases not matched to a gene. The CDR3 runs 16 residues. The CDR3: CASSPTPGQGDYGYTF. The CDR3 nucleotides read TGTGCCAGCTCACCAACACCGGGACAGGGAGACTATGGCTACACCTTC.

V is TRBV18 and J is TRBJ2-7, with D tentatively TRBD1 (7 bases). The CDR3 runs to 15 residues. The V end was cut by 1 base, the J end by 4 bases, with 14 bases between. Germline CDR1 is KGHSH and CDR2 is LQKENI. CDR3 region: CASSPLRAGGYEQYF. CDR3 coding DNA: TGTGCCAGCTCACCACTCAGGGCAGGGGGGTACGAGCAGTACTTC.

The CDR3 sequence: CASSLVGGPYGYTF. Written as DNA, the CDR3 is TGCGCCAGCAGCTTGGTCGGGGGTCCCTATGGCTACACCTTC. V is TRBV5-1 and J is TRBJ1-2, with D maybe TRBD1 (5 bases). The V end was cut by 0 bases, the J end by 4 bases, with 10 bases between. Germline values: CDR1 SGHRS, CDR2 YFSETQ. This CDR3 has 14 residues.

The chain carries TRBV29-1 and TRBJ2-3; the D is unclear. V gave up 6 bases and J gave up 2 bases, with 9 bases separating them. The CDR3 covers 12 residues. Germline V lookup: CDR1 SQVTM, CDR2 ANQGSEA. The CDR3 sequence is CSVLRPTDTQYF. CDR3 nucleotide sequence: TGCAGCGTCCTTAGGCCCACAGATACGCAGTATTTT.

This rearrangement joins TRBV28 to TRBJ1-5; 8 positions match TRBD1. V was clipped by 6 bases and J by 11 bases; unmatched bases: 18. Germline lookup yields CDR1 MDHEN and CDR2 SYDVKM. The CDR3 totals 16 residues. The CDR3 loop reads CASRRTGTGLFKSQHF. CDR3 in DNA: TGTGCCAGCAGACGGACCGGGACAGGCCTATTCAAATCCCAGCATTTT.